This T cell receptor (beta chain) is from a study of shared clonotypes between healthy human individuals. The CDR3 extends over 11 amino acids. Germline CDR1 is MNHNY and CDR2 is SVGAGI (reference sequence). V was clipped by 8 bases and J by 7 bases, with 11 bases between them. Sorted subsets were amplified in replicate PCRs using around 200 ng DNA, about 30,000 T cell genomes. Generated by immunoSEQ multiplex PCR, the TCRdb table keeps only in-frame clones and is missing some. The profile covers a few hundred thousand clones, with roughly 97% appearing a single time and around 0.06% taken by the ten largest.

The sample consisted of naive CD4+ T cells sorted from blood. Subset here: CD45RA+ positively selected. The clonotype originates from a woman in her twenties or thirties in good health. The rearrangement joins TRBV6-6 to TRBJ1-2; D is ambiguous. The CDR3 coding sequence is TGTGCCAGCTTCCGAGACGGTGGCTACACCTTC. This sequence encodes CASFRDGGYTF.